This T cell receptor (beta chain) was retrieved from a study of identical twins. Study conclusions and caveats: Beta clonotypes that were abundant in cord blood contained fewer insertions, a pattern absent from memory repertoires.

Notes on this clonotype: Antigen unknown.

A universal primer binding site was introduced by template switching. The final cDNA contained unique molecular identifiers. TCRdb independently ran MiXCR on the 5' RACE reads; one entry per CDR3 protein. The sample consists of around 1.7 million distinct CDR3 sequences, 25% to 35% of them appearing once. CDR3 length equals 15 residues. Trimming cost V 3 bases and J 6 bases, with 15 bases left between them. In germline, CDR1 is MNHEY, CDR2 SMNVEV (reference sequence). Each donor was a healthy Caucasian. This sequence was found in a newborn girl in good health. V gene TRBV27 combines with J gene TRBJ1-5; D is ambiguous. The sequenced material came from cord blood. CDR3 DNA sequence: TGTGCCAGCAGTTTTCGAAGACCCGGAGGTCAGCCCCAGCATTTT. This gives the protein CASSFRRPGGQPQHF.